Below are 2 T cell receptor beta chains sequenced from a single sample in a study of T cell responses to AZD1222 COVID-19 vaccine. The method was immunoSEQ multiplex PCR; TCRdb's version includes in-frame clones alone and lacks a portion of them. There are more than 85,000 clones in the sample; about four fifths occur only once, and around 5% lies in the top ten. Source: peripheral blood, taken on day 0 of AZD1222 vaccination. These receptor sequences come from an adult in good health.

Here the CDR3 DNA reads TGTGCCAGCAGCCCCACGACAGGGTGGTGGGCTGAAGCTTTCTTT. Amino acid sequence: CASSPTTGWWAEAFF. The genes are TRBV7-2 and TRBJ1-1; TRBD1 agrees at 7 bases. The CDR3 loop spans 15 amino acids. Germline values: CDR1 SGHTA, CDR2 FQGNSA. The V segment lost 5 bases and the J segment 6 bases; nucleotides outside the gene matches: 12.

The chain carries TRBV10-3 and TRBJ1-4; perhaps TRBD1 as D (6 bases). CDR1 is ENHRY, CDR2 SYGVKD, per germline. This CDR3 contains 12 residues. Trimming removed 8 bases from V and 8 bases from J, with 12 bases in between. CDR3 protein: CAIGAGEEKLFF. The CDR3, as DNA: TGTGCCATCGGTGCAGGGGAAGAAAAACTGTTTTTT.